The rows below give T cell receptor beta chains drawn from one sample of a study of cytomegalovirus exposure and HLA in healthy donors. Generated by immunoSEQ multiplex PCR, the TCRdb table keeps only in-frame clones and is missing some. The top ten hold roughly 0.45% of the sample, which has 210,000 or so clones, around 80% seen once. The sample consisted of PBMCs. The receptors shown here come from a boy between 10 and 17 years old in good health and CMV-seronegative. Each CDR3 is given without its conserved first and last residue.

V,J,CDR3
TRBV5-5,TRBJ1-5,ASKSGTGNQPQH
TRBV10-1,TRBJ1-1,ASSERRRNTEAF
TRBV6-1,TRBJ2-1,AHQASGSYNEQF
TRBV27,TRBJ2-1,ASSDAGGLFRI
TRBV7-3,TRBJ2-5,ASSSRDSAETQY
TRBV6-1,TRBJ1-6,ASSDGTGDSPLH
TRBV5-1,TRBJ1-4,ASSRQGRNEKLF
TRBV11-3,TRBJ2-3,ASSSKRTGGDRTDTQY
TRBV6-1,TRBJ2-7,ASSEAAAWTSSYEQY
TRBV5-4,TRBJ2-3,ASSNPWGADTQY
TRBV2,TRBJ2-1,ASSDPGLAGPQEEQF
TRBV6-1,TRBJ1-3,ASSLDWDSGNTIY
TRBV5-1,TRBJ1-5,ASSLFGGENQPQH
TRBV29-1,TRBJ1-1,SGELYTEAF
TRBV27,TRBJ2-3,ASSLNGLAATDTQY
TRBV7-9,TRBJ2-3,ASSPWGLAGITDTQY
TRBV29-1,TRBJ1-1,SVSPRQGNTEAF
TRBV27,TRBJ2-7,ASSLSGGGAYEQY
TRBV1,-,TSSPGRGCSEIYEQY
TRBV5-6,TRBJ2-3,ASSLLSTQY
TRBV9,TRBJ2-3,ASSAPGRGATDTQY
TRBV5-4,TRBJ2-1,ASSRGLAGVEGF
TRBV30,TRBJ1-6,AWRQGKSYNSPLH
TRBV4-1,TRBJ1-2,ASSQRGSYGYT
TRBV7-2,TRBJ1-1,ASSPSSGSEGYTEAF
TRBV4-2,TRBJ2-1,ASSQDPLLRREQF
TRBV7-8,TRBJ1-4,ASSLFWEVATNEKLF
TRBV10-1,TRBJ2-2,ASSGTSAYTGELF